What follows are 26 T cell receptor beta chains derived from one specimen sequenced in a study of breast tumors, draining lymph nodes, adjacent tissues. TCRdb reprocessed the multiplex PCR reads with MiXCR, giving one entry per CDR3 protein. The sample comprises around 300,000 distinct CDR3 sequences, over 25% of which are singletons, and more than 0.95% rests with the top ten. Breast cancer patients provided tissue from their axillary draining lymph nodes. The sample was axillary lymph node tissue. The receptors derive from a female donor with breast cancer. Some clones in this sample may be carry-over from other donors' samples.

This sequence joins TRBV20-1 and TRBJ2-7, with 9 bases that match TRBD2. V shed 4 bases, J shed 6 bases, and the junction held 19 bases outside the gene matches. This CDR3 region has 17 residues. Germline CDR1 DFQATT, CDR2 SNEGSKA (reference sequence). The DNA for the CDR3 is TGCAGTGCTAACATCCCCTTAGCGGGAGCGCCTTCTGCCGAGCAGTACTTC. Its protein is CSANIPLAGAPSAEQYF.

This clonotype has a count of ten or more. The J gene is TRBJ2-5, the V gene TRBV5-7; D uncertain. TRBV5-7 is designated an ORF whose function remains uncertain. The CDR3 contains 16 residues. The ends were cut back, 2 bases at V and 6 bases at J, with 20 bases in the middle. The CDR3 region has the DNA TGTGCCAGCAGCTTAAGACGGCCTAGGAGAAGTAAGACCCAGTACTTC. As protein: CASSLRRPRRSKTQYF.

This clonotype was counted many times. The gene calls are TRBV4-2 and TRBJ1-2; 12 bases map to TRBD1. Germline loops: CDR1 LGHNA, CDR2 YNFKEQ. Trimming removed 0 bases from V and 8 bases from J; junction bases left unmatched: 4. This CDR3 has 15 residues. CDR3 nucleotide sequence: TGTGCCAGCAGCCAAGATTGGGACAGGGGGCAGGGCTACACCTTC. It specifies CASSQDWDRGQGYTF.

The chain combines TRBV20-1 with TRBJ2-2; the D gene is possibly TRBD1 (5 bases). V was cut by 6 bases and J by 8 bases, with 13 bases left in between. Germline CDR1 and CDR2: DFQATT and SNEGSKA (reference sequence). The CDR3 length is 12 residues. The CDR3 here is CSAIPGHGELFF. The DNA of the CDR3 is TGCAGTGCAATCCCAGGGCATGGGGAGCTGTTTTTT.

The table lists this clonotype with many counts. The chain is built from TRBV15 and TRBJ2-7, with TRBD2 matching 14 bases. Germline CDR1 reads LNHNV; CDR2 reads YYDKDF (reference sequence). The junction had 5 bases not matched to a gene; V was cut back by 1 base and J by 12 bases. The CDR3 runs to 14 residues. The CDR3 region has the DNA TGTGCCACCAGCAGAGGTGGGACTAGCGGGAGTGTGTACTTC. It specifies CATSRGGTSGSVYF.

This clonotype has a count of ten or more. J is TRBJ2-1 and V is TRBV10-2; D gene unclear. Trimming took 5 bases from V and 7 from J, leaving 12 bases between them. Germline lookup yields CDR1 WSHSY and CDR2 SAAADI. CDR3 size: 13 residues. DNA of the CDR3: TGCGCCAGCAGTTTACCGGGTTATAATGAGCAGTTCTTC. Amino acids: CASSLPGYNEQFF.

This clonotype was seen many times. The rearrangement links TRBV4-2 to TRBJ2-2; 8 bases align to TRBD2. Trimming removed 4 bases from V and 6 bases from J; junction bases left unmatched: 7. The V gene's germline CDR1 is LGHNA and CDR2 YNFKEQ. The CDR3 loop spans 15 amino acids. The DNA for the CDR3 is TGTGCCAGCAGCCTCCCGGGACTAGACCCCGGGGAGCTGTTTTTT. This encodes CASSLPGLDPGELFF.

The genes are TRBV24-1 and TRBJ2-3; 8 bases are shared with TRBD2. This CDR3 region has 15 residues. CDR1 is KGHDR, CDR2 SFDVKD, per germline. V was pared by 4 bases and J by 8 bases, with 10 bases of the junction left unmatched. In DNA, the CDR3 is TGTGCCACCAGTGAGGCGGGAGGACCTTCAGGTACGCAGTATTTT. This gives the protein CATSEAGGPSGTQYF.

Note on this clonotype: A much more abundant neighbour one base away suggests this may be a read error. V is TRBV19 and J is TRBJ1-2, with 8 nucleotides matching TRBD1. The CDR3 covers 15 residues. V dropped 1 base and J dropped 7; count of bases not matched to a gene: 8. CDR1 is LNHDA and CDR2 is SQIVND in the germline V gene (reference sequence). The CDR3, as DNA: TGTGCCAGTAGTATAGGGGGACCCAGGGGGCCTGGCTACACCTTC. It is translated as CASSIGGPRGPGYTF.

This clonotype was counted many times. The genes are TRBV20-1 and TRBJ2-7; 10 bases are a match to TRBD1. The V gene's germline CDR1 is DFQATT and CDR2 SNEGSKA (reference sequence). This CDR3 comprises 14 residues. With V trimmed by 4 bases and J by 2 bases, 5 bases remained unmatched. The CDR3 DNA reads TGCAGTGCTACCCCGGGACAGGGGACCTACGAGCAGTACTTC. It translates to CSATPGQGTYEQYF.

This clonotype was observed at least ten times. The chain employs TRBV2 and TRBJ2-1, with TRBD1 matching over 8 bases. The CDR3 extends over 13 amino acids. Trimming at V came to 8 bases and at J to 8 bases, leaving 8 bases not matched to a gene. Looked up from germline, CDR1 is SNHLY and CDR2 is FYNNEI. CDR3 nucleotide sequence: TGTGCCAGCGGAGTTGACAGGGGAGATGAGCAGTTCTTC. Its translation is CASGVDRGDEQFF.

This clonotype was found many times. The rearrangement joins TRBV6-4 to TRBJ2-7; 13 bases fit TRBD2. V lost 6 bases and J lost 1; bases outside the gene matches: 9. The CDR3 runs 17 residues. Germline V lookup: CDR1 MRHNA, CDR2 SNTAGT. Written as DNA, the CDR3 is TGTGCCAGCAGACAACTAGCGGGAGGGCCGAGTTCCTACGAGCAGTACTTC. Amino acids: CASRQLAGGPSSYEQYF.

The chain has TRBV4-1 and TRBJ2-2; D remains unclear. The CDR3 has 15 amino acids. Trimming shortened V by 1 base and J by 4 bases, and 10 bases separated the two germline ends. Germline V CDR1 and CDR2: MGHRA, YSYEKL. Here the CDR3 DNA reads TGCGCCAGCAGCCAAGTCTTTGAGCGCACCGGGGAGCTGTTTTTT. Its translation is CASSQVFERTGELFF.

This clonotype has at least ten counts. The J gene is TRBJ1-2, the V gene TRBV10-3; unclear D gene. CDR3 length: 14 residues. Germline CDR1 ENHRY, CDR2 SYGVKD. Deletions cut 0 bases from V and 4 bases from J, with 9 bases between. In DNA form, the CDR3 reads TGTGCCATCAGTGAGTCGGCTGGGCCCTATGGCTACACCTTC. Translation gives CAISESAGPYGYTF.

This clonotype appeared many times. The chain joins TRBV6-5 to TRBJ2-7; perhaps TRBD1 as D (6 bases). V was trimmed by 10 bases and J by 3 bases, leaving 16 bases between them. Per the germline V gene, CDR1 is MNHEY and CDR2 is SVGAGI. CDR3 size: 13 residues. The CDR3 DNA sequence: TGTGCCACCGAGGAGGACAGTGTCTACGAGCAGTACTTC. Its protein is CATEEDSVYEQYF.

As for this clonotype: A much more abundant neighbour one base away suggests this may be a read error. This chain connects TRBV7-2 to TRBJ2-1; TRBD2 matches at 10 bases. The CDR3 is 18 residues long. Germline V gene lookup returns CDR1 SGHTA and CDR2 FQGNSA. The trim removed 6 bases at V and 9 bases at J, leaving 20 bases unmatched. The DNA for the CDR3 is TGTGCCAGCAGTGAATTGGGACTAGCGCCTATACTAGATCCTGAGCAGTTCTTC. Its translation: CASSELGLAPILDPEQFF.

CDR3 DNA sequence: TGTGCCAGCAGCTCGCGACAGGGGAATTTTTTGAACACTGAAGCTTTCTTT. Translating gives CASSSRQGNFLNTEAFF. The chain links TRBV7-8 to TRBJ1-1, with 8 bases that match TRBD1. The J segment lost 0 bases and the V segment lost 4 bases, leaving 10 bases of the junction unmatched. The CDR3 covers 17 residues. Germline CDR1 reads SGHVS; CDR2 reads FQNEAQ.

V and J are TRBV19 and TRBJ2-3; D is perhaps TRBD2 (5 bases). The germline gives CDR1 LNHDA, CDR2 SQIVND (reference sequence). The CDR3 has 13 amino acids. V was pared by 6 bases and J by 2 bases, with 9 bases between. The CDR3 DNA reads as TGTGCCAGTAGCACCCGGGACACAGATACGCAGTATTTT. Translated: CASSTRDTDTQYF.

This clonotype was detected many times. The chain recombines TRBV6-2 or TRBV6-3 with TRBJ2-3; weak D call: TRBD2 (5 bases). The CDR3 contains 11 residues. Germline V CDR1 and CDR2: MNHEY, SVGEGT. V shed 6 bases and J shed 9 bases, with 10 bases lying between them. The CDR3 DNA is TGTGCCAGCAGCCGCGGGTGGACGCAGTATTTT. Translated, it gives CASSRGWTQYF.

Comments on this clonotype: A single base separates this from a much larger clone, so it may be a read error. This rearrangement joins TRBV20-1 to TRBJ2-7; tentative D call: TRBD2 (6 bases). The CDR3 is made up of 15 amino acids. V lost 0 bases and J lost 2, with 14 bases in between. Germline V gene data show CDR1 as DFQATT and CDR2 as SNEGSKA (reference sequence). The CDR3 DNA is TGCAGTGCTAGAGATCATGGGGGGTCTCCCTACGAGCAGTACTTC. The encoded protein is CSARDHGGSPYEQYF.

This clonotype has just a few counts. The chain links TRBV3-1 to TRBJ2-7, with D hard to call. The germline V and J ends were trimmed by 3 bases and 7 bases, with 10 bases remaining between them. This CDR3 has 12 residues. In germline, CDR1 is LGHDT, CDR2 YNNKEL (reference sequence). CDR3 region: CASSQVPWEQYF. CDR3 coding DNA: TGTGCCAGCAGCCAGGTGCCTTGGGAGCAGTACTTC.

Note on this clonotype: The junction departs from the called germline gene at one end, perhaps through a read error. The CDR3 coding sequence is TGTGCCAGCAGCCTTGGCGGGACTTTGCACTTT. Its translation is CASSLGGTLHF. The genes are TRBV6-4 and TRBJ1-5, with a possible D match to TRBD1 (5 bases). There are 11 residues in the CDR3. Germline V gives CDR1 MRHNA, CDR2 SNTAGT.

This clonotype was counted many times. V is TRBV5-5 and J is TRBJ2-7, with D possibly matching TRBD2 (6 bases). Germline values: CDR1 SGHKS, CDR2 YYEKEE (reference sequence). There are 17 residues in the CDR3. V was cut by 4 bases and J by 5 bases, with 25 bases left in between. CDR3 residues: CASSPERRTIERNEQYF. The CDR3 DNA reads TGTGCCAGCAGCCCCGAGAGAAGGACTATCGAGAGAAACGAGCAGTACTTC.

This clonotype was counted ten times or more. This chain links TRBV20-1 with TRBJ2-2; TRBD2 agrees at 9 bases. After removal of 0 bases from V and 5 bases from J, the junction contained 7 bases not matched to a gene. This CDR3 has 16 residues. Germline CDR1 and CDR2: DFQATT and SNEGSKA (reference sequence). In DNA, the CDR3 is TGCAGTGCTAGAGACACCAAGACTAGCGGTACCGGGGAGCTGTTTTTT. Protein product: CSARDTKTSGTGELFF.

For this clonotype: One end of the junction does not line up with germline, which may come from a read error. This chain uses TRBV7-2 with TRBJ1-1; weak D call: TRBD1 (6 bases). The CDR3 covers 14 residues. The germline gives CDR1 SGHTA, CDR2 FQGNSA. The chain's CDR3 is CASSPGHANTQAFF. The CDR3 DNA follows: TGTGCCAGCAGCCCGGGACATGCGAACACTCAAGCTTTCTTT. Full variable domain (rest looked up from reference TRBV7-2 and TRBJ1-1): GAGVSQSPSNKVTEKGKDVELRCDPISGHTALYWYRQSLGQGLEFLIYFQGNSAPDKSGLPSDRFSAERTGGSVSTLTIQRTQQEDSAVYLCASSPGHANTQAFFGQGTRLTVV.

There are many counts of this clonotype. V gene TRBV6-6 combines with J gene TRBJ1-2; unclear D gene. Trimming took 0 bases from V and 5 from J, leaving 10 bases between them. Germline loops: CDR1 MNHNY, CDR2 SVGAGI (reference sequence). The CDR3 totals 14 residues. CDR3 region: CASSYSPAQYGYTF. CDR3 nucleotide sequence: TGTGCCAGCAGTTACTCACCAGCCCAGTATGGCTACACCTTC.